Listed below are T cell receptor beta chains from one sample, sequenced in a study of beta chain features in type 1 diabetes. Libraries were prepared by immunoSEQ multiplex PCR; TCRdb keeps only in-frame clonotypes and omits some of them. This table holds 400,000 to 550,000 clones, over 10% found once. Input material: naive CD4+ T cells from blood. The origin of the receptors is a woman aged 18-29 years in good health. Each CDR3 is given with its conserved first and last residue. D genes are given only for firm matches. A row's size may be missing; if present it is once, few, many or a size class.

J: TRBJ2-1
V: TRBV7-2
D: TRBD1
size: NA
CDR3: CASSLVARGLNRYNEQFF
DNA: TGTGCCAGCAGCTTAGTGGCCAGGGGGCTCAACCGCTACAATGAGCAGTTCTTC

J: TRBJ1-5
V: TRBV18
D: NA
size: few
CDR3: CASSQGFDQPQHF
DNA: TGTGCCAGCTCACAGGGATTCGATCAGCCCCAGCATTTT

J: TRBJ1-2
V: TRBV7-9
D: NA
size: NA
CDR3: CASRETGYGYTF
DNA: TGTGCCAGCAGGGAAACGGGCTATGGCTACACCTTC

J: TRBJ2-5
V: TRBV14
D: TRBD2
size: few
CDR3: CASTLGSLAGVGTETQYF
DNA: TGTGCCAGCACCCTTGGTTCACTAGCGGGAGTTGGGACGGAGACCCAGTACTTC

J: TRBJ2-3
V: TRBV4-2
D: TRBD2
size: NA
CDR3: CASSHVGLAERPRYF
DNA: TGTGCCAGCAGCCATGTCGGACTAGCTGAAAGGCCTCGGTATTTT

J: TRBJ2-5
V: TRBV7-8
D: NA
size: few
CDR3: CASSLESRETQYF
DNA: TGTGCCAGCAGCTTAGAGTCGAGGGAGACCCAGTACTTC

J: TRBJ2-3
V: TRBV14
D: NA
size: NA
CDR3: CASRRGASTDTQYF
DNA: TGTGCCAGCAGGAGGGGGGCGAGCACAGATACGCAGTATTTT

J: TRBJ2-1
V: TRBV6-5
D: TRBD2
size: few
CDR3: CASSYSLAGVVNEQFF
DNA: TGTGCCAGCAGTTACTCCCTAGCGGGAGTAGTTAATGAGCAGTTCTTC

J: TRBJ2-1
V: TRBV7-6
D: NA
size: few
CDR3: CASSLTSSSYNEQFF
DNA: TGTGCCAGCAGCCTTACGTCTAGCTCCTACAATGAGCAGTTCTTC

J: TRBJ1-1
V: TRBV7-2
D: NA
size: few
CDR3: CASSLEGLLRTEAFF
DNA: TGTGCCAGCAGCTTAGAAGGCCTCCTTAGGACTGAAGCTTTCTTT

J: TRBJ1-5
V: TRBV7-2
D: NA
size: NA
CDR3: CASSTRGDQPQHF
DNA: TGTGCCAGCAGCACCCGAGGGGATCAGCCCCAGCATTTT

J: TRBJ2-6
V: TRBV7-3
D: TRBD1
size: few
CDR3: CASSLGTGDVLTF
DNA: TGTGCCAGCAGCTTAGGGACAGGAGACGTCCTGACTTTC

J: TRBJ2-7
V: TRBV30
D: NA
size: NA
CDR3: CAWSRENYEQYF
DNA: TGTGCCTGGAGCCGGGAAAACTACGAGCAGTACTTC

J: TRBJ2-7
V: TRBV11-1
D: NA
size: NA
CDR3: CASSSTGSYEQYF
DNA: TGTGCCAGCAGCTCCACAGGGTCCTACGAGCAGTACTTC

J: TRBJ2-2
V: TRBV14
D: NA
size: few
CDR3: CASSPALIAGELFF
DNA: TGTGCCAGCAGCCCCGCCCTGATAGCCGGGGAGCTGTTTTTT

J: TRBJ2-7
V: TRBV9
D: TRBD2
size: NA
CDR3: CASSVEGGSSYEQYF
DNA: TGTGCCAGCAGCGTAGAGGGCGGGAGCTCCTACGAGCAGTACTTC

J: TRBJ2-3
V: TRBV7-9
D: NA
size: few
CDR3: CASSLLGGTDTQYF
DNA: TGTGCCAGCAGCTTGTTGGGTGGCACAGATACGCAGTATTTT

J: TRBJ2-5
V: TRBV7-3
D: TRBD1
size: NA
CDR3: CASSLDRGFGETQYF
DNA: TGTGCCAGCAGCTTAGACAGGGGCTTCGGAGAGACCCAGTACTTC

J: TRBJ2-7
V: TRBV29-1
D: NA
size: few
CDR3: CSVEDRGSYEQYF
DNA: TGCAGCGTTGAAGATCGGGGTTCCTACGAGCAGTACTTC

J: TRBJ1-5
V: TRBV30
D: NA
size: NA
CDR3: CAWSGRRGFGNQPQHF
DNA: TGTGCCTGGAGCGGCCGACGGGGCTTTGGCAATCAGCCCCAGCATTTT

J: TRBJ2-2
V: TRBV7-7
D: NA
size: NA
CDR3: CASSKSPSTGELFF
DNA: TGTGCTAGCAGCAAATCTCCAAGCACCGGGGAGCTGTTTTTT

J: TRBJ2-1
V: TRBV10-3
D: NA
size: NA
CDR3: CAISGAEGSNEQFF
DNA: TGTGCCATCAGTGGGGCGGAGGGGTCCAATGAGCAGTTCTTC

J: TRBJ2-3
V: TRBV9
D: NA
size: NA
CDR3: CASSVVRVRRTDTQYF
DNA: TGTGCCAGCAGCGTAGTGCGGGTAAGGCGCACAGATACGCAGTATTTT

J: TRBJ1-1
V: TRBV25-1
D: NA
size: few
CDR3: CASGEAGFMNTEAFF
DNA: TGTGCCAGCGGGGAGGCAGGATTTATGAACACTGAAGCTTTCTTT

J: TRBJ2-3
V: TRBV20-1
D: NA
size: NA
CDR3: CSARGRSTQYF
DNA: TGCAGTGCTCGGGGTCGGAGTACGCAGTATTTT

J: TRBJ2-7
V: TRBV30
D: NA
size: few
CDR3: CAWKYVYEQYF
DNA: TGTGCCTGGAAATACGTTTACGAGCAGTACTTC

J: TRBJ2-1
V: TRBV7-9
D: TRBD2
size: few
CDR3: CASSLRLAGGYNEQFF
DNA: TGTGCCAGCAGCTTACGCCTAGCGGGAGGGTACAATGAGCAGTTCTTC

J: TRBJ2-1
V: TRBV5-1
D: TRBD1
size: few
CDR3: CASSPDRIYNEQFF
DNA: TGCGCCAGCAGCCCGGACAGGATTTACAATGAGCAGTTCTTC

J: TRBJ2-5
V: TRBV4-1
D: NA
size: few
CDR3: CASSQLVGGETQYF
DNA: TGCGCCAGCAGCCAACTGGTCGGCGGGGAGACCCAGTACTTC

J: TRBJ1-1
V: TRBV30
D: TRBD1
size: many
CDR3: CAWSVGTVNTEAFF
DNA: TGTGCCTGGAGTGTTGGGACAGTGAACACTGAAGCTTTCTTT

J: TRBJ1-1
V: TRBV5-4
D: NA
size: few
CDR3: CASSSPSTTEAFF
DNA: TGTGCCAGCAGCTCCCCAAGTACCACTGAAGCTTTCTTT

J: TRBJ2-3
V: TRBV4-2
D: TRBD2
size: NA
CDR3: CASSPRLAGGGDTQYF
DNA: TGTGCCAGCAGCCCGCGACTAGCGGGGGGAGGGGATACGCAGTATTTT

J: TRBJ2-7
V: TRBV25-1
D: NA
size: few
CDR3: CASTPRGFEYEQYF
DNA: TGTGCCAGCACCCCCAGGGGCTTCGAGTACGAGCAGTACTTC

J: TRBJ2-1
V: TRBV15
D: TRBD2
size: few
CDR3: CATSRASTSAYNEQFF
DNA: TGTGCCACCAGCAGAGCGTCGACTAGCGCATACAATGAGCAGTTCTTC

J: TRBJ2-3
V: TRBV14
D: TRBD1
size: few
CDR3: CASSRDSADTQYF
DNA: TGTGCCAGCAGCCGGGACAGCGCAGATACGCAGTATTTT

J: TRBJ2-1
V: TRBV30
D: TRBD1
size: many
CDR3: CAWRETGANEQFF
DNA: TGTGCCTGGAGGGAGACAGGGGCCAATGAGCAGTTCTTC

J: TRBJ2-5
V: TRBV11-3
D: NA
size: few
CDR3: CASSLKLPKETQYF
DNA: TGTGCCAGCAGCTTAAAGCTCCCCAAGGAGACCCAGTACTTC

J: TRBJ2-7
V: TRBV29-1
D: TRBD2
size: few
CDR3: CSVDLAGGSEQYF
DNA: TGCAGCGTTGACTTAGCGGGAGGTAGCGAGCAGTACTTC

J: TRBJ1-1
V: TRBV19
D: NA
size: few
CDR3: CASRSVDGTEAFF
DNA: TGTGCCAGCAGGTCCGTGGACGGCACTGAAGCTTTCTTT

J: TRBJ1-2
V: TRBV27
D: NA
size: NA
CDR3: CASSSETYPLALYGYTF
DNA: TGTGCCAGCAGCTCCGAGACTTATCCCCTCGCTCTATATGGCTACACCTTC

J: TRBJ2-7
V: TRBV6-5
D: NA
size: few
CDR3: CASRNGGNEQYF
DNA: TGTGCCAGCAGGAACGGAGGGAACGAGCAGTACTTC

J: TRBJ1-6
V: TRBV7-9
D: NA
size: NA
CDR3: CASSLAGSATSSYNSPLHF
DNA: TGTGCCAGCAGCTTAGCGGGGTCCGCTACGAGCTCCTATAATTCACCCCTCCACTTT

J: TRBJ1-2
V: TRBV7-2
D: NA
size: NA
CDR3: CASSLNYGYTF
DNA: TGTGCCAGCAGCCTCAACTATGGCTACACCTTC

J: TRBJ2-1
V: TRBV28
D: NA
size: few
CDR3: CASSDLKFDEQFF
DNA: TGTGCCAGCAGTGACCTAAAGTTCGATGAGCAGTTCTTC

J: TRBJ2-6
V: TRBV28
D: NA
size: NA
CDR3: CASSFSSGGVGANVLTF
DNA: TGTGCCAGCAGTTTCTCGTCCGGCGGGGTTGGGGCCAACGTCCTGACTTTC

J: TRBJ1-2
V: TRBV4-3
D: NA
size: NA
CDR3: CASSQELGAVYGYTF
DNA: TGCGCCAGCAGCCAAGAGCTCGGGGCAGTCTATGGCTACACCTTC

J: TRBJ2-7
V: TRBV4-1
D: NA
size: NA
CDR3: CASSQGQGFYEQYF
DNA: TGCGCCAGCAGCCAAGGGCAGGGATTCTACGAGCAGTACTTC

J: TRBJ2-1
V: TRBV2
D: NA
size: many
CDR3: CASSETWGTYNEQFF
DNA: TGTGCCAGCAGTGAAACGTGGGGCACTTACAATGAGCAGTTCTTC

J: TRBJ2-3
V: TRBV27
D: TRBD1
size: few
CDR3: CASSLGTGGLPTQYF
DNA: TGTGCCAGCAGCCTCGGGACAGGGGGCCTACCAACGCAGTATTTT